The rows below give T cell receptor beta chains drawn from one sample of a study of beta chain features in type 1 diabetes. Assay: immunoSEQ multiplex PCR; the TCRdb copy retains only in-frame clones and omits some. The sample has 23,000 or so clones; about two thirds are singletons. The sequenced sample consisted of Tregs from blood. The receptors originated from a man aged 18 to 29 with type 1 diabetes. Each CDR3 is given without its conserved first and last residue. Fields, in order: V gene, CDR3 protein.

TRBV20-1	SARGNNEQF
TRBV10-3	AINKGLAGVGEQY
TRBV29-1	SVARQGAYEQY
TRBV25-1	ASSEVRGEMGTEAF
TRBV7-2	ASSRGHLVSYEQY
TRBV29-1	SVAQGWDTEAF
TRBV7-7	ASSRGDYNEQF
TRBV30	AWSPRPGQGIQETQY
TRBV27	ASSLQRTRNEQF
TRBV30	ARAGGYNEQF
TRBV7-9	ASSFAGQGYT
TRBV9	ASSPPWGHSNQPQH
TRBV7-2	ASSFMRGSTDTQY
TRBV5-8	ASSVWSGELF
TRBV18	ASSPLRSLSSYEQY
TRBV14	ASSRRSVREQF
TRBV5-1	ASSIRLSGRGGTDTQY
TRBV28	ASSQDSGNQPQH
TRBV4-1	ASSQVGGRTPNEQF
TRBV11-2	ASSFLDRFPSYEQY
TRBV18	ASSTGRTPYEQY
TRBV6-5	AIREGANTGELF
TRBV7-2	ASSLFPAETQY
TRBV6-4	ASSLRQGHPTDTQY
TRBV19	ASRVGPAGQQF
TRBV7-2	ASSFQGTGANVLT
TRBV28	ASSPGQLNTGELF
TRBV5-1	ASSPDRGGEQF
TRBV7-2	ASSLARGNPLYNEQF